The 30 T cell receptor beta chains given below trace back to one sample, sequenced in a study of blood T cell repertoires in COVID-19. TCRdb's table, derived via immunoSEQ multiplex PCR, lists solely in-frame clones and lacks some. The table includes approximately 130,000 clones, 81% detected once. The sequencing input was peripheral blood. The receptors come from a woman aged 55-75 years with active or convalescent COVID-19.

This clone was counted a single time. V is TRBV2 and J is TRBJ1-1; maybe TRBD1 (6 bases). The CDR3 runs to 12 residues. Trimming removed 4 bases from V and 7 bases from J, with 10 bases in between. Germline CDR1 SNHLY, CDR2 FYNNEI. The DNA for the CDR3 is TGTGCCAGCAGTGCCACAGGGATTGAAGCTTTCTTT. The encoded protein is CASSATGIEAFF.

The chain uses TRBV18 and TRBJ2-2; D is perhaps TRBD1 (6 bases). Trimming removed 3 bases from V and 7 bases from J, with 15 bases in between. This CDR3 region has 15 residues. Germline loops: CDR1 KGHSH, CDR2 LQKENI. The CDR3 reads CASSPKDSPVGELFF. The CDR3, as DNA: TGTGCCAGCTCACCCAAGGACAGCCCGGTCGGGGAGCTGTTTTTT.

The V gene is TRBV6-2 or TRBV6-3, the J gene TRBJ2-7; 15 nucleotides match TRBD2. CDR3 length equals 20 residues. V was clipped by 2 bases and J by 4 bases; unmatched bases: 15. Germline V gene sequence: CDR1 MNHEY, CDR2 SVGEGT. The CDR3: CASSYPKWTGTSGRSYEQYF. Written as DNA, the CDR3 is TGTGCCAGCAGTTACCCGAAATGGACCGGGACTAGCGGGAGGTCTTACGAGCAGTACTTC.

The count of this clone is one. The chain's CDR3 is CASSLQGMSSYNEQFF. The CDR3, as DNA: TGTGCCAGCAGCCTCCAGGGGATGAGCTCCTACAATGAGCAGTTCTTC. The rearrangement links TRBV3-1 (or the pseudogene TRBV3-2) to TRBJ2-1, with D possibly TRBD1 on 6 matching bases. This CDR3 has 16 amino acids. In germline, CDR1 is LGHDT, CDR2 YNNKEL (reference sequence). The V end lost 4 bases, the J end lost 0 bases, and 13 bases lay between the germline ends.

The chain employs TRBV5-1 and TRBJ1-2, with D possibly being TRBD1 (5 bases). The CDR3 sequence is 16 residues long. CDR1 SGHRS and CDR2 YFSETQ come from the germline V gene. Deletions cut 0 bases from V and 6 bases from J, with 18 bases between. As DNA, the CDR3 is TGCGCCAGCAGCTTGGCCAACCAGGGCTGGAAGGATGGCTACACCTTC. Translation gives CASSLANQGWKDGYTF.

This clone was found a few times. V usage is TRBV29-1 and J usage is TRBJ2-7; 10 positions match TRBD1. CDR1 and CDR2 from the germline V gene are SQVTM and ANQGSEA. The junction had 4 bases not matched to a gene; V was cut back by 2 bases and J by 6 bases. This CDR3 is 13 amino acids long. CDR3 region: CSVETTGGSEQYF. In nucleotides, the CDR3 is TGCAGCGTTGAAACGACAGGGGGCTCCGAGCAGTACTTC.

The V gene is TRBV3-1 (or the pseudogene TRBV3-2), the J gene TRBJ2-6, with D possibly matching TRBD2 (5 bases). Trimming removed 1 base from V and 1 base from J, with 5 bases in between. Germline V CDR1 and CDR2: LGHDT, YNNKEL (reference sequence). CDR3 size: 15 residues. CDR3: CASSQGESGANVLTF. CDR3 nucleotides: TGTGCCAGCAGCCAAGGGGAGTCTGGGGCCAACGTCCTGACTTTC.

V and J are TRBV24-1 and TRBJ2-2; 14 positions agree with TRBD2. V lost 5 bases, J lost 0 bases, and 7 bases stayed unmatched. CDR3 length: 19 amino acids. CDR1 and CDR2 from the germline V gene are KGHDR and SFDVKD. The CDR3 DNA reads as TGTGCCACCAGTGGGGGACTAGCGGGGGATCGCCCGAACACCGGGGAGCTGTTTTTT. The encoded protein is CATSGGLAGDRPNTGELFF.

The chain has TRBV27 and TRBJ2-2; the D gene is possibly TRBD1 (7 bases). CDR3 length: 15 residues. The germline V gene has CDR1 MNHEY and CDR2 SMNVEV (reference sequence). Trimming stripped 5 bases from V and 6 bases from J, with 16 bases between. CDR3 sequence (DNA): TGTGCCAGCAGTCCACAGGGGAGGTGGGCCGGGGAGCTGTTTTTT. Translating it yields CASSPQGRWAGELFF.

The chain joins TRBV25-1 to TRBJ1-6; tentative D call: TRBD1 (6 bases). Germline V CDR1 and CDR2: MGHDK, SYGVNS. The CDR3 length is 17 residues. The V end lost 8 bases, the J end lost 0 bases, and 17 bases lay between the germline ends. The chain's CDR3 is CASEPGHLSSYNSPLHF. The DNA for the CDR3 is TGTGCCAGCGAGCCGGGACACTTGAGCTCCTATAATTCACCCCTCCACTTT. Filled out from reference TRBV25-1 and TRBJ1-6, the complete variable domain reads EADIYQTPRYLVIGTGKKITLECSQTMGHDKMYWYQQDPGMELHLIHYSYGVNSTEKGDLSSESTVSRIRTEHFPLTLESARPSHTSQYLCASEPGHLSSYNSPLHFGNGTRLTVT.

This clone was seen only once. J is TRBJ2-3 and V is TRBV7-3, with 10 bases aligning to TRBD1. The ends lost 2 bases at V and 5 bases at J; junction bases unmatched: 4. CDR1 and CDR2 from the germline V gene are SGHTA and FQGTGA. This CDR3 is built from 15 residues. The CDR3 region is CASSLDRGRGDTQYF. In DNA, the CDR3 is TGTGCCAGCAGCTTAGACAGGGGGCGCGGAGATACGCAGTATTTT.

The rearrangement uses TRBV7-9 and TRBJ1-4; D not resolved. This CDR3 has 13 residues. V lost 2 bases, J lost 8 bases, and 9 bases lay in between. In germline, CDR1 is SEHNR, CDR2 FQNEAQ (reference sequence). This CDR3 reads CASSLWAAEKLFF. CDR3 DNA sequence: TGTGCCAGCAGCTTATGGGCCGCCGAAAAACTGTTTTTT.

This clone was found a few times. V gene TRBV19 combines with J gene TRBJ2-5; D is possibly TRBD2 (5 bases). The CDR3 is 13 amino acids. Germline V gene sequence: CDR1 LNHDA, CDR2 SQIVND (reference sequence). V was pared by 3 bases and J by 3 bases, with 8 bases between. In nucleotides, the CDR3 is TGTGCCAGTAGTATTTACGGGGAAGAGACCCAGTACTTC. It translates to CASSIYGEETQYF. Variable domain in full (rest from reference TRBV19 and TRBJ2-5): DGGITQSPKYLFRKEGQNVTLSCEQNLNHDAMYWYRQDPGQGLRLIYYSQIVNDFQKGDIAEGYSVSREKKESFPLTVTSAQKNPTAFYLCASSIYGEETQYFGPGTRLLVL.

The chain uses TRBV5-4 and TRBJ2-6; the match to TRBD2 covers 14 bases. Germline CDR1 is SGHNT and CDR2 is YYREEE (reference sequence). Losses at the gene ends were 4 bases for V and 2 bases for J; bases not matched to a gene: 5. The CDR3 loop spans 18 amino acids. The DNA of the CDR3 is TGTGCCAGCAGCCCCGGGACTAGCGGGAGACCTGGGGCCAACGTCCTGACTTTC. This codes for CASSPGTSGRPGANVLTF.

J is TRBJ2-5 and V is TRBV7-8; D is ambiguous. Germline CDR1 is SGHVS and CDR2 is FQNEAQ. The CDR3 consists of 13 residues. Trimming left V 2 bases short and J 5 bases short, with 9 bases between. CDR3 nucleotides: TGTGCCAGCAGCTTATGGGCCTGGGAGACCCAGTACTTC. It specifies CASSLWAWETQYF.

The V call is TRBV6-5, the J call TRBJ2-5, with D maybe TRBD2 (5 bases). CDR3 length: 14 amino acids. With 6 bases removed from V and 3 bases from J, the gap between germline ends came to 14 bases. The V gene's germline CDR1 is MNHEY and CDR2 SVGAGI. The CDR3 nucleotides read TGTGCCAGCAGCGGGATCACGGGCAAAGAGACCCAGTACTTC. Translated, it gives CASSGITGKETQYF.

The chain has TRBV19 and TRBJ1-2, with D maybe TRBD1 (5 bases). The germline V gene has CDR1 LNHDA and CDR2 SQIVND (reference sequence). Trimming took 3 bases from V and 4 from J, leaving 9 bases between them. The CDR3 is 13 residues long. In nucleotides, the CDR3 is TGTGCCAGTAGTATTGGACACGGCTATGGCTACACCTTC. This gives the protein CASSIGHGYGYTF.

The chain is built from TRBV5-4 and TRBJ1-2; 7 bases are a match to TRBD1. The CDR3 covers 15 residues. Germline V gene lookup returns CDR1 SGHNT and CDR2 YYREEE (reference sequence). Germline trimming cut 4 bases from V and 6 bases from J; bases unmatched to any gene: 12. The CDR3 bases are TGTGCCAGCAGCAGGGCCGACAGGGTTTATGATGGCTACACCTTC. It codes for CASSRADRVYDGYTF.

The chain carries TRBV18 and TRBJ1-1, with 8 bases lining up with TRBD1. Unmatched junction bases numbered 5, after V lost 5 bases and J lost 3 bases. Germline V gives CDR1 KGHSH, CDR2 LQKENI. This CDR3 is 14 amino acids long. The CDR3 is CASSTTGGDTEAFF. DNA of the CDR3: TGTGCCAGCTCAACCACAGGGGGGGACACTGAAGCTTTCTTT.

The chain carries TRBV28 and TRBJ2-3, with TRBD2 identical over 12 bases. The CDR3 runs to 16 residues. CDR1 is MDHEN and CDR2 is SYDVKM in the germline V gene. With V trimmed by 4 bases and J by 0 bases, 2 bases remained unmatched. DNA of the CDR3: TGTGCCAGCAGTTCCGGACTAGCGGGGAGCACAGATACGCAGTATTTT. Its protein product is CASSSGLAGSTDTQYF.

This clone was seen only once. CDR3 DNA sequence: TGTGCCACCAGCAGAGCGGGGGGGTCTAATGAAAAACTGTTTTTT. It specifies CATSRAGGSNEKLFF. V usage is TRBV15 and J usage is TRBJ1-4; possibly TRBD1 for D (5 bases). The CDR3 sequence is 15 residues long. Germline assignment: CDR1 LNHNV and CDR2 YYDKDF (reference sequence). Trimming left V 1 base short and J 3 bases short, with 9 bases between.

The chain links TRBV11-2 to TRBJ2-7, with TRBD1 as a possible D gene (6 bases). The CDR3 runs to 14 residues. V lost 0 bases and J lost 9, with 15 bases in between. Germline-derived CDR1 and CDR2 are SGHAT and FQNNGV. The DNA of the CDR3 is TGTGCCAGCAGCTTAGATCGGGACATAGGGGTGCAGTACGTC. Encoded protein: CASSLDRDIGVQYV.

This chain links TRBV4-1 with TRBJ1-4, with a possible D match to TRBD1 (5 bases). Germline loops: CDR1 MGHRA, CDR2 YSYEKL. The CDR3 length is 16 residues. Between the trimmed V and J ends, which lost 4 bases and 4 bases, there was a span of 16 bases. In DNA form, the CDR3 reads TGCGCCAGCAGCCCACAGGTTGTCCAAATTAATGAAAAACTGTTTTTT. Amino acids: CASSPQVVQINEKLFF.

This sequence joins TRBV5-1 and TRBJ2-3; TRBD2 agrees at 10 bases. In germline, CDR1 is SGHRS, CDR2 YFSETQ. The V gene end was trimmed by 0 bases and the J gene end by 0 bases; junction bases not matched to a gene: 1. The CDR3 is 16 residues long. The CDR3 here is CASSLEAGGSTDTQYF. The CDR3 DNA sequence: TGCGCCAGCAGCTTGGAAGCGGGGGGGAGCACAGATACGCAGTATTTT.

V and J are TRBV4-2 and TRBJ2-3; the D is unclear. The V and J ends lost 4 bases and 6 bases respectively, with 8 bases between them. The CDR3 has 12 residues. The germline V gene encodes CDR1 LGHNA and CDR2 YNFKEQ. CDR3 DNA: TGTGCCAGCAGCCCAAACGGTGATACGCAGTATTTT. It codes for CASSPNGDTQYF.

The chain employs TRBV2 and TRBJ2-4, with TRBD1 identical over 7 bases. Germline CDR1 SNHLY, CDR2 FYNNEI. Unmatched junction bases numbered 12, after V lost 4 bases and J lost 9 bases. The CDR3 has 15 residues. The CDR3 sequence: CASSGPTGAGGIQYF. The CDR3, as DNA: TGTGCCAGCAGTGGTCCTACAGGGGCTGGGGGCATTCAGTACTTC.

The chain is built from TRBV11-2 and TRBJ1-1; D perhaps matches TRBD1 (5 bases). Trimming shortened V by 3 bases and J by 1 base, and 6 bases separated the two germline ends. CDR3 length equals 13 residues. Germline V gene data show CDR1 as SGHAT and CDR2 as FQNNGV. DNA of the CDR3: TGTGCCAGCAGCTTTGACAGGAACACTGAAGCTTTCTTT. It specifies CASSFDRNTEAFF. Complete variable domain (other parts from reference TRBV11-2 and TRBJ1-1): EAGVAQSPRYKIIEKRQSVAFWCNPISGHATLYWYQQILGQGPKLLIQFQNNGVVDDSQLPKDRFSAERLKGVDSTLKIQPAKLEDSAVYLCASSFDRNTEAFFGQGTRLTVV.

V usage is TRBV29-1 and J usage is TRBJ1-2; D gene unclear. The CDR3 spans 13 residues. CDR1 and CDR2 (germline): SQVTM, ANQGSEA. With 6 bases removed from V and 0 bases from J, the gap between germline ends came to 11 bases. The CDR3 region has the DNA TGCAGCGTCGGGTACGGGGCTAACTATGGCTACACCTTC. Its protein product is CSVGYGANYGYTF.

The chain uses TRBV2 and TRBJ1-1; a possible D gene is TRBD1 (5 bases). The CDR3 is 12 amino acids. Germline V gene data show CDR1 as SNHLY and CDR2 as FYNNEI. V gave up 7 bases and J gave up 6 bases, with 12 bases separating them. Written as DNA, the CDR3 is TGTGCCAGCAACGGGCAAGGGGCTGAAGCTTTCTTT. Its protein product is CASNGQGAEAFF.

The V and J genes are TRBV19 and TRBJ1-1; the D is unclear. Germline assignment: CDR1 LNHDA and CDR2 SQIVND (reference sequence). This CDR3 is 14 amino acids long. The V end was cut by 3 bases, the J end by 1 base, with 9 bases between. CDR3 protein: CASSMEPSNTEAFF. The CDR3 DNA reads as TGTGCCAGTAGTATGGAGCCTTCGAACACTGAAGCTTTCTTT.